Included here is one TCR beta chain sequence, with context. Its antigen is as yet unknown. This record comes from a study of cytomegalovirus exposure and HLA in healthy donors. Background on the study: Earlier sequencing of 150 million to 200 million T cells yielded around 120 million unique TCR beta sequences. Study-wide findings and caveats: TCR beta chains numbering 150 to 200 were designated cytomegalovirus-associated.

PCR employed 60 Vbeta and 13 Jbeta primers. As processed by the authors: In a later analysis, of about 80 million unique beta chains, roughly 11 million appeared in at least two donors. TCRdb's copy holds only in-frame clones and misses some; the assay was immunoSEQ multiplex PCR. The V and J calls and clone size are taken from that table; D and trimming were inferred from the DNA. The sample has 100,000 to 150,000 clones, about 68% seen once. Material: PBMCs. This TCR was recovered from a man aged 40-55 years in good health and CMV-seropositive.

The CDR3 is CASSVALAANNEQFF. CDR3 nucleotide sequence: TGTGCCAGCAGCGTAGCACTAGCTGCCAACAATGAGCAGTTCTTC. The rearrangement joins TRBV9 to TRBJ2-1; D possibly corresponds to TRBD2 (6 bases). Germline CDR1 SGDLS, CDR2 YYNGEE. This CDR3 is built from 15 residues. V was clipped by 0 bases and J by 5 bases, with 12 bases between them.